This T cell receptor beta chain originates from a study of cytomegalovirus exposure and HLA in healthy donors. The germline V gene has CDR1 SGHRS and CDR2 YFSETQ. This CDR3 is 14 amino acids long. With V trimmed by 2 bases and J by 6 bases, 4 bases remained unmatched. Regarding the study as a whole: Most TCR beta V segments were productive about 90% or about 30% of the time in an earlier analysis. The authors later found HLA-associated TCR beta chains more clonally expanded than equally common others.

As for this clone: Its target is not known.

In the PCR, 60 Vbeta and 13 Jbeta primers were used. Measured with immunoSEQ multiplex PCR; TCRdb has only the in-frame clones, and not every one. The sample holds about 90,000 clones, over 65% seen once. The sequencing input was PBMCs. This sequence joins TRBV5-1 and TRBJ1-5; TRBD1 aligns across 8 bases. The receptor's source is a woman aged 18-29 years in good health and CMV-seropositive. In DNA form, the CDR3 reads TGCGCCAGCAGCTTAGAAACAGGGGGTCAGCCCCAGCATTTT. The encoded protein is CASSLETGGQPQHF.